The clone carrying this TCR beta chain was seen more than once but under ten times. The antigen is undetermined. Specified treatment: oral pan-JAK inhibitor, 5-10 mg twice daily. The source of the sample is a study of CD8+ T cells in alopecia areata. The wider study: Those treated were given oral tofacitinib at 5 to 10 mg twice daily. The share of scalp area affected provided the severity score for treated patients. Study findings and constraints: Scalp repertoires also include resident alphabeta T cells from normal skin. In blood and scalp, many expanded lesional clones persisted during tofacitinib.

TCR sequencing used cDNA made by reverse transcription of extracted RNA. Assay used: immunoSEQ multiplex PCR; TCRdb lists only in-frame clones, some missing. This sample has 90,000 to 150,000 clones; roughly 50% occur once, and the top ten carry approximately 31%. This receptor was identified in a human donor with alopecia areata. Sequencing used CD8+ T cells sorted from blood, obtained at week 4, from a patient treated with tofacitinib.

The CDR3 loop is CSVLTGNNEQFF. CDR3 nucleotides: TGCAGCGTGTTGACAGGAAACAATGAGCAGTTCTTC. The V gene is TRBV29-1, the J gene TRBJ2-1; D possibly corresponds to TRBD1 (6 bases). V lost 6 bases and J lost 5, with 11 bases in between. The CDR3 contains 12 residues. From germline, CDR1 is SQVTM and CDR2 ANQGSEA.